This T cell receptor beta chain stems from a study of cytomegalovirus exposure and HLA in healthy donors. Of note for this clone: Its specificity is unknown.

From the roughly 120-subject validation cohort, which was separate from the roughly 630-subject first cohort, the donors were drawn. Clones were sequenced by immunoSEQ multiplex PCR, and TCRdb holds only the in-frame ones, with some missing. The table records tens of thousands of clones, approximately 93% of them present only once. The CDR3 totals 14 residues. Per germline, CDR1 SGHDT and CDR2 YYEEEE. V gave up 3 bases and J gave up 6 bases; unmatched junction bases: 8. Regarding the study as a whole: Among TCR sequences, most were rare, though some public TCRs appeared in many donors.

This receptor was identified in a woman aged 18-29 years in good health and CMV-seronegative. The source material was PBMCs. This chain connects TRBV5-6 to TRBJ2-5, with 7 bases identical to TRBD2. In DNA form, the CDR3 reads TGTGCCAGCAGCTCCCTGCGGGGGACGCAGACCCAGTACTTC. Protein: CASSSLRGTQTQYF.